The next 28 T cell receptor beta chains were all read from a single sample in a study of monozygotic twins with inflammatory bowel disease. TCRdb reprocessed the 5' RACE reads; each CDR3 protein has one entry and no DNA is given. Recorded for this sample: some 440,000 distinct CDR3 sequences. The sequencing input was blood. The receptor set was obtained from a human donor with ulcerative colitis or Crohn's disease, or a healthy co-twin of an affected twin (not recorded which).

The chain employs TRBV20-1 and TRBJ1-6. This CDR3 spans 15 amino acids. Germline-derived CDR1 and CDR2 are DFQATT and SNEGSKA (reference sequence). The CDR3 region is CSARSRATYNSPLHF.

The gene calls are TRBV12-3 or TRBV12-4 and TRBJ2-3. This CDR3 contains 14 residues. The CDR3 is CASSLAHSTDTQYF.

This sequence joins TRBV7-2 and TRBJ2-7; TCRdb selects TRBD2, and the lack of DNA leaves this call unchecked. Germline V gives CDR1 SGHTA, CDR2 FQGNSA. This CDR3 comprises 15 residues. This chain's CDR3 is CASSPRLAGGREQYF. Variable domain in full (rest from reference TRBV7-2 and TRBJ2-7): GAGVSQSPSNKVTEKGKDVELRCDPISGHTALYWYRQSLGQGLEFLIYFQGNSAPDKSGLPSDRFSAERTGGSVSTLTIQRTQQEDSAVYLCASSPRLAGGREQYFGPGTRLTVT.

The V call is TRBV7-6, the J call TRBJ2-1; TCRdb names TRBD2, which stays unverified in the absence of DNA. The CDR3 covers 16 residues. The germline CDR1 and CDR2 sequences are SGHVS and FNYEAQ. CDR3 in amino acids: CASSLFTSGVNNEQFF.

The rearrangement joins TRBV7-9 to TRBJ2-1; the D call of TRBD2 rests on TCRdb alone, since no DNA is present to check it. CDR1 and CDR2 from the germline V gene are SEHNR and FQNEAQ (reference sequence). The CDR3 contains 17 residues. The CDR3 is CASSLASGGGIYNEQFF.

This sequence joins TRBV6-1 and TRBJ1-3; the D call from TCRdb, TRBD1, cannot be confirmed without DNA. Per the germline V gene, CDR1 is MNHNS and CDR2 is SASEGT. The CDR3 contains 16 residues. CDR3: CASSAQDNFSGNTIYF.

The V call is TRBV29-1, the J call TRBJ2-7; there is no DNA to check the TCRdb D call of TRBD1. CDR3 length equals 17 residues. Per germline, CDR1 SQVTM and CDR2 ANQGSEA. CDR3 protein: CSAWGAGTNSGPYEQYF.

The chain is built from TRBV21-1 and TRBJ1-3; as DNA is missing, the TRBD1 call by TCRdb cannot be tested. TRBV21-1 counts as a pseudogene. This CDR3 is 15 amino acids long. The CDR3 sequence: CASSKDRGAGNTIYF.

The CDR3 here is CATSDFAVAEGGELFF. The chain uses TRBV24-1 and TRBJ2-2. This CDR3 region has 16 residues. CDR1 and CDR2 from the germline V gene are KGHDR and SFDVKD.

The gene calls are TRBV27 and TRBJ1-4; TCRdb names TRBD1, which stays unverified in the absence of DNA. This CDR3 comprises 14 residues. Germline CDR1 is MNHEY and CDR2 is SMNVEV (reference sequence). The CDR3 loop is CASRQGVTNEKLFF.

The J gene is TRBJ1-5, the V gene TRBV6-1; the TRBD1 assignment by TCRdb is unverifiable without DNA. Germline V gene data show CDR1 as MNHNS and CDR2 as SASEGT. The CDR3 spans 14 residues. CDR3 protein: CASSEESWDSTQHF.

The CDR3 sequence: CASSPKGQHNEKLFF. This sequence joins TRBV9 and TRBJ1-4. The CDR3 is made up of 15 amino acids. Per germline, CDR1 SGDLS and CDR2 YYNGEE.

J is TRBJ1-4 and V is TRBV6-6. Germline values: CDR1 MNHNY, CDR2 SVGAGI (reference sequence). The CDR3 sequence is 13 residues long. CDR3 amino acids: CASSFSTNEKLFF.

CDR3 sequence reads: CASSPGLPSLNEQFF. This chain uses TRBV5-1 with TRBJ2-1; absent DNA, TCRdb's TRBD2 call cannot be checked. The germline gives CDR1 SGHRS, CDR2 YFSETQ. This CDR3 has 15 residues.

The chain has TRBV20-1 and TRBJ2-7; TCRdb picks TRBD2, but there is no DNA to check that call. Germline lookup yields CDR1 DFQATT and CDR2 SNEGSKA (reference sequence). The CDR3 is made up of 14 amino acids. This CDR3 reads CSAQRVAGVYEQYF.

The CDR3 is CASSPGLARYNEQFF. The rearrangement joins TRBV5-6 to TRBJ2-1; TCRdb returns TRBD2, unconfirmable since there is no DNA. CDR1 and CDR2 (germline): SGHDT, YYEEEE. The CDR3 runs 15 residues.

This rearrangement joins TRBV6-5 to TRBJ1-2; TCRdb calls TRBD1, which cannot be checked without DNA. The CDR3 is 14 residues long. In germline, CDR1 is MNHEY, CDR2 SVGAGI. CDR3 sequence: CASSYSPGDYGYTF.

The rearrangement uses TRBV13 and TRBJ2-2; TCRdb outputs TRBD1, but without DNA this stays unchecked. The CDR3 sequence is 16 residues long. The V gene's germline CDR1 is PRHDT and CDR2 FYEKMQ (reference sequence). CDR3 protein: CASSLIPGGNTGELFF.

The chain recombines TRBV7-9 with TRBJ2-4. Germline CDR1 and CDR2: SEHNR and FQNEAQ (reference sequence). The CDR3 length is 13 residues. CDR3 protein: CASSPRGSDIQYF.

This sequence joins TRBV19 and TRBJ1-2; TCRdb lists TRBD1, though no DNA is available to test this call. The CDR3 is 14 residues long. Germline V CDR1 and CDR2: LNHDA, SQIVND (reference sequence). The CDR3 loop reads CASTDGYRNYGYTF. The whole variable domain, remainder taken from reference TRBV19 and TRBJ1-2, is DGGITQSPKYLFRKEGQNVTLSCEQNLNHDAMYWYRQDPGQGLRLIYYSQIVNDFQKGDIAEGYSVSREKKESFPLTVTSAQKNPTAFYLCASTDGYRNYGYTFGSGTRLTVV.

V is TRBV11-2 and J is TRBJ1-2; no DNA is available, so the TRBD1 call from TCRdb remains unchecked. The CDR3 is 13 amino acids. Germline V CDR1 and CDR2: SGHAT, FQNNGV. The CDR3 is CASSPTGAGGYTF.

The rearrangement links TRBV28 to TRBJ2-7; checking the TCRdb D call of TRBD1 is not possible without DNA. This CDR3 has 15 amino acids. Germline V lookup: CDR1 MDHEN, CDR2 SYDVKM. The CDR3 here is CASSFSGGRGYEQYF.

The genes are TRBV3-1 and TRBJ2-3; the D call from TCRdb, TRBD1, cannot be confirmed without DNA. The CDR3 sequence is 14 residues long. CDR1 and CDR2 from the germline V gene are LGHDT and YNNKEL (reference sequence). CDR3 sequence reads: CASSQEGGLDTQYF.

The gene calls are TRBV30 and TRBJ1-2. Germline CDR1 is GTSNPN and CDR2 is SVGIG (reference sequence). CDR3 length: 11 residues. The CDR3 protein is CAWSVGGGYTF.

This chain connects TRBV24-1 to TRBJ2-3; there is no DNA to check the TCRdb D call of TRBD1. Germline-derived CDR1 and CDR2 are KGHDR and SFDVKD. This CDR3 region has 13 residues. CDR3 loop: CATSDSGADTQYF.

CDR3 in amino acids: CASSYGSGSSYEQYF. The chain combines TRBV6-5 with TRBJ2-7; with no DNA, the TCRdb D assignment of TRBD2 cannot be verified. The CDR3 runs 15 residues. CDR1 is MNHEY and CDR2 is SVGAGI in the germline V gene.

The V gene is TRBV15, the J gene TRBJ2-1. The CDR3 sequence is 15 residues long. Germline V CDR1 and CDR2: LNHNV, YYDKDF (reference sequence). The CDR3: CATSIADLPYNEQFF.

The chain uses TRBV10-3 and TRBJ2-7; without DNA, the TCRdb call of TRBD1 cannot be checked. The V gene's germline CDR1 is ENHRY and CDR2 SYGVKD. This CDR3 has 16 amino acids. CDR3 sequence: CAISAWDRRDSYEQYF.